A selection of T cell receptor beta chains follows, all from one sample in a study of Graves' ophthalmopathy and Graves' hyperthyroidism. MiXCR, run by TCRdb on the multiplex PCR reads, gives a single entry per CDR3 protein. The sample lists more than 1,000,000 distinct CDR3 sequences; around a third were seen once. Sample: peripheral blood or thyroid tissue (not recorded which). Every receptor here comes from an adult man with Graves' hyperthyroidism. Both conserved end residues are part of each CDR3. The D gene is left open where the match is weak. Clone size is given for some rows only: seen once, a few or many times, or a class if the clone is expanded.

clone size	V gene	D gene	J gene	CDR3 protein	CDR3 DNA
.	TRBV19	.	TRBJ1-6	CASSIEAVGYNSPLHF	TGTGCCAGTAGTATCGAGGCCGTGGGGTATAATTCACCCCTCCACTTT
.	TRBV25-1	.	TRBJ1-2	CASSESGVSGYTF	TGTGCCAGCAGTGAATCAGGAGTCAGCGGCTACACCTTC
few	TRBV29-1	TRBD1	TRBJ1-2	CSARRQGGRGYTF	TGCAGCGCCCGGAGGCAGGGGGGTCGGGGCTACACCTTC
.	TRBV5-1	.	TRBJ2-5	CASSWQGKETQYF	TGCGCCAGCAGCTGGCAGGGGAAGGAGACCCAGTACTTC
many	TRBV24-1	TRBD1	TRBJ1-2	CATSDPGTGSAGSNGYTF	TGTGCCACCAGTGACCCCGGGACAGGGTCTGCAGGTTCAAATGGCTACACCTTC
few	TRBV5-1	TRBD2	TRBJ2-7	CASSSASGSYEQYF	TGCGCCAGCAGCTCTGCTAGCGGGAGTTACGAGCAGTACTTC
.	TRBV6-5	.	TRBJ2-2	CASSYKDTNTGELFF	TGTGCCAGCAGTTATAAGGACACCAACACCGGGGAGCTGTTTTTT
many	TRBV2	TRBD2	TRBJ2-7	CASSEPGLAVYEQYF	TGTGCCAGCAGTGAACCGGGACTAGCGGTCTACGAGCAGTACTTC
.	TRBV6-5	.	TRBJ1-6	CASSYFYRAHNSPLHF	TGTGCCAGCAGTTACTTCTACAGGGCCCATAATTCACCCCTCCACTTT
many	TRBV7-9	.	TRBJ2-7	CASSWDLSPSYEQYF	TGTGCCAGCAGCTGGGACCTCTCACCCTCCTACGAGCAGTACTTC
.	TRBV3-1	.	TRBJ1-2	CASAAFTGGSYGYTF	TGTGCCAGCGCAGCATTTACGGGGGGCTCCTATGGCTACACCTTC
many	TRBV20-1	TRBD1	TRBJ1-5	CSARGLTGANQPQHF	TGCAGTGCTAGGGGACTGACAGGGGCCAATCAGCCCCAGCATTTT
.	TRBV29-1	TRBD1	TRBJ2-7	CSLAGTASSYEQYF	TGCAGCTTGGCCGGGACAGCCAGCTCCTACGAGCAGTACTTC
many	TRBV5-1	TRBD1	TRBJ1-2	CASSLVGQGGYTF	TGCGCCAGCAGCTTGGTGGGACAGGGTGGCTACACCTTC
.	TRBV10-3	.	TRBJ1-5	CAISESGQISNQPQHF	TGTGCCATCAGTGAGTCAGGGCAGATTAGCAATCAGCCCCAGCATTTT
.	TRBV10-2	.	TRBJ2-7	CASSDSGQGCYEQYF	TGCGCCAGCAGTGACTCCGGGCAGGGGTGCTACGAGCAGTACTTC
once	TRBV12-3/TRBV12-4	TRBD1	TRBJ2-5	CASSPLDRGPKTQYF	TGTGCCAGCAGTCCCCTAGACAGGGGACCAAAGACCCAGTACTTC
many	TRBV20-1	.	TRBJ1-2	CSASRTRNGYTF	TGCAGTGCTAGTCGGACTCGTAATGGCTACACCTTC
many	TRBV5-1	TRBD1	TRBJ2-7	CASSLGHGTEYEQYF	TGCGCCAGCAGCTTGGGCCACGGGACAGAATACGAGCAGTACTTC
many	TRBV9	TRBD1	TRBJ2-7	CASSAGQGGLSQQYF	TGTGCCAGCAGCGCCGGACAGGGAGGTTTGAGTCAGCAGTACTTC
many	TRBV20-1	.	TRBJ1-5	CSASLRAPSNQPQHF	TGCAGTGCCAGTCTCAGGGCACCGAGCAATCAGCCCCAGCATTTT
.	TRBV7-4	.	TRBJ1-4	CASSIRRVDELFF	TGTGCCAGCAGCATCCGCAGGGTTGACGAACTGTTTTTT
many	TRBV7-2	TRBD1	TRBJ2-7	CASSLAPTGGTEQYF	TGTGCCAGCAGCTTAGCGCCTACAGGGGGCACCGAGCAGTACTTC
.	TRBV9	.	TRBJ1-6	CASSSGPLDLHF	TGTGCCAGCAGCTCCGGGCCTCTGGACCTCCACTTT
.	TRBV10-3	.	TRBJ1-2	CAITSGPRGYTF	TGTGCCATCACATCAGGGCCGCGGGGCTACACCTTC
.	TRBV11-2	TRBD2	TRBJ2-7	CASSFAPGTSTYEQYF	TGTGCCAGCAGCTTTGCTCCCGGGACTAGCACCTACGAGCAGTACTTC
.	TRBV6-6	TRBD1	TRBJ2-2	CASSYRGTGLSGELFF	TGTGCCAGCAGTTACCGCGGGACAGGGCTATCCGGGGAGCTGTTTTTT
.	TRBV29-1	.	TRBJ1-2	CSVGGRVAGYTF	TGCAGCGTAGGCGGGAGGGTAGCTGGCTACACCTTC
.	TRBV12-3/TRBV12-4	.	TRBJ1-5	CASSLAFRAVNQPQHF	TGTGCCAGCAGTTTAGCCTTTAGGGCGGTCAATCAGCCCCAGCATTTT
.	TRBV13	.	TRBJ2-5	CASSSPGDGVEETQYF	TGTGCCAGCAGCTCGCCGGGGGACGGAGTAGAAGAGACCCAGTACTTC
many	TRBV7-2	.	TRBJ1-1	CASSHRYSTEAFF	TGTGCCAGCAGCCACAGGTATAGCACTGAAGCTTTCTTT
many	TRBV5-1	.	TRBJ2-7	CASGPGTIGTEQYF	TGCGCCAGCGGGCCCGGGACGATAGGGACTGAGCAGTACTTC
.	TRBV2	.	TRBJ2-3	CASSGGTTSTDTQYF	TGTGCCAGCAGTGGGGGGACAACGAGCACAGATACGCAGTATTTT
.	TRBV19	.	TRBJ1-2	CASLVLGRGYTF	TGTGCCAGCCTCGTTCTGGGTCGTGGCTACACCTTC
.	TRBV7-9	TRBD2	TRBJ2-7	CASRGRTIPYEQYF	TGTGCCAGCCGCGGGAGGACTATCCCCTACGAGCAGTACTTC
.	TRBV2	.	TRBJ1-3	CASSEPTGSGNTIYF	TGTGCCAGCAGTGAGCCTACAGGGTCCGGAAACACCATATATTTT
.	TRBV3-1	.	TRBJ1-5	CASSSAAGGNQPQHF	TGTGCCAGCAGTTCAGCGGCGGGGGGCAATCAGCCCCAGCATTTT
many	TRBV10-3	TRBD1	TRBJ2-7	CAIRGTGGYYEQYF	TGTGCCATCAGAGGGACAGGGGGTTACTACGAGCAGTACTTC
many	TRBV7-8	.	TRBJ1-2	CASSGTYRGYTF	TGTGCCAGCAGTGGGACATATAGAGGCTACACCTTC
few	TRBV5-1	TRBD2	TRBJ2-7	CASSTGLVGIPYEQYF	TGCGCCAGCAGCACCGGACTAGTTGGGATTCCCTACGAGCAGTACTTC
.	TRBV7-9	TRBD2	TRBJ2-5	CASSYGLAGGLETQYF	TGTGCCAGCAGTTACGGACTAGCGGGGGGCCTGGAGACCCAGTACTTC
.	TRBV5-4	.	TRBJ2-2	CASRRLGTLTGELFF	TGTGCCAGCAGGCGCCTAGGGACACTCACCGGGGAGCTGTTTTTT
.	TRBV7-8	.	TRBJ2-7	CASSQEDRGAYEQYF	TGTGCCAGCAGCCAAGAGGATCGGGGGGCTTACGAGCAGTACTTC
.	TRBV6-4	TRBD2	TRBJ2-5	CATQETSGETQYF	TGTGCCACCCAGGAAACTAGCGGGGAGACCCAGTACTTC
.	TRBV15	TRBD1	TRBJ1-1	CATSSLDREAFF	TGTGCCACCAGCAGCTTGGACAGGGAAGCTTTCTTT
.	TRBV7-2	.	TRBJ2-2	CASSLFPSGRPFGTGELFF	TGTGCCAGCAGCTTATTCCCCTCCGGTCGGCCCTTCGGCACCGGGGAGCTGTTTTTT